This T cell receptor beta chain stems from a study of human CD8 memory T cell subsets. Germline CDR1 and CDR2: SGHAT and FQNNGV. The CDR3 is 16 amino acids. The CCR7+ PD-1- TIGIT- phenotype marked stem-like memory CD8+ T cells (TSTEM). RNA was isolated from duplicate vials, each containing under 180,000 sorted CD8+ T cells, for every subset. UMI-labeled 5' RACE was used, and it produced the TCR beta libraries. Authors' analysis steps: Per TCR beta library, functional CDR3 beta clonotypes numbered about 2,700 to 20,000. One entry per CDR3 protein, without DNA, is what TCRdb gives after re-calling the 5' RACE reads. The V and J calls follow TCRdb's processing rather than the paper's. The listing contains approximately 10,000 distinct CDR3 sequences.

The V gene is TRBV11-2, the J gene TRBJ2-1; lacking DNA, the TRBD1 call made by TCRdb goes unchecked. This receptor was taken from a human donor in good health. The sample taken for sequencing was CD8+ stem-like memory T cells (TSCM and TCM) sorted from PBMCs. The subset was: stem-like memory CD8 T cells (TSTEM), CCR7+ PD-1- TIGIT-. CDR3 protein: CASSLEGWGQGDEQFF.